This TCR beta chain derives from a study of shared clonotypes between healthy human individuals. Sequencing was performed with immunoSEQ multiplex PCR; in TCRdb, only in-frame clones are kept and a portion is missing. The sample has approximately 810,000 clones, around 92% seen once; the top ten hold around 24%. Naive-designated CD8 cells lacked CD45RO, were positively enriched for CCR7, and omitted terminally differentiated effector memory CD45RA+ cells. Per germline, CDR1 SEHNR and CDR2 FQNEAQ (reference sequence). The V end was cut by 5 bases, the J end by 6 bases, with 14 bases between. This CDR3 comprises 14 residues.

The sequenced material came from naive CD8+ T cells sorted from blood. The source of this sequence is a man younger than 40 in good health. The chain links TRBV7-9 to TRBJ2-1; D remains unclear. The CDR3 DNA sequence: TGTGCCAGCAGCGAGATAACCGGGTCCAATGAGCAGTTCTTC. It specifies CASSEITGSNEQFF. The whole variable domain, remainder taken from reference TRBV7-9 and TRBJ2-1, is DTGVSQNPRHKITKRGQNVTFRCDPISEHNRLYWYRQTLGQGPEFLTYFQNEAQLEKSRLLSDRFSAERPKGSFSTLEIQRTEQGDSAMYLCASSEITGSNEQFFGPGTRLTVL.